This T cell receptor beta chain derives from a study of blood T cell repertoires in COVID-19 (dated by TCRdb to 2019 to 2021). In terms of the full investigation: The collaborator samples originated in the United States, Italy and Spain and spanned the acute and convalescent phases of COVID-19. The prospective study material was composed of cDNA or gDNA derived from T cells, B-cell-depleted T cells, or PBMCs. The dataset comprised deeply sampled blood TCRbeta repertoires from subjects exposed to, actively infected with, or recovered from COVID-19. The repertoires were released in a freely available public database intended as a resource for research on the immune response to SARS-CoV-2. The samples were drawn from two sources: the first 160 participants of the ongoing ImmuneRACE study, and over 1,000 subjects contributed by 6 global collaborators. Sample metadata almost always included a de-identified subject ID, COVID-19 status, age in years and sex. HLA class I and class II types, where available, came from metadata supplied by the sample provider rather than from assay-based typing.

In regard to this clone: Its antigen is not yet known. Within one base of it there is no much larger clone, and no base qualities were kept.

One collaborating source in Seattle enrolled patients while the patients were actively infected and followed the patients over time throughout the course of disease. Each collaborating institution followed its own protocols to collect whole blood in K2EDTA tubes. Collaborator samples were shipped for TCRbeta analysis as frozen whole blood, isolated PBMCs, or DNA extracted from either sample type. Study-level results and caveats: The amount of clinical and demographic metadata varied by source and participant and was provided uncurated.

The immunoSEQ Assay, a bias-controlled multiplex PCR, was used to amplify TCRbeta CDR3 regions from genomic DNA. The study's own analysis went as follows. Within the assay, amplification of reference gene primers was used to estimate how many nucleated cells each sample contained. To quantify the absolute abundance of each unique TCRbeta CDR3 rearrangement, sequence reads were collapsed and filtered. For each sample, productive Simpson clonality was calculated by taking the square root of Simpson's diversity index across productive rearrangements. In TCRdb, the immuneACCESS table is reduced to in-frame sequences with V and J assigned. These tables do not hold every clone; where another copy was compared, an unresolved V gene accounts for under half, and the others remain unexplained. That table furnishes V, J and clone size, whereas the DNA furnished D and trimming. The sample has fewer than 300,000 clones on record, around 90% of them singletons. The top ten clonotypes cover roughly 5.9% of the sample.

The CDR3 spans 15 residues, from the cysteine through the phenylalanine. Only the CDR3 portion is preserved as DNA: 45 bases, with reading frame beginning at the first base. V lost 5 bases and J lost 3 bases, and the count of bases not matched to a germline gene is 8. Taken from the germline V gene, the CDR1 and CDR2 loops are SGHAT and FQNNGV. This receptor chain uses TRBV11-2 and TRBJ2-7, and 9 junction bases match TRBD2. The specimen sequenced was peripheral blood. The origin of this receptor is a woman in her fifties or sixties with COVID-19, enrolled during active disease. The DNA sequence reads TGTGCCAGCAGCACCACTAGCGGGCGAGTCTACGAGCAGTACTTC. This translates into CASSTTSGRVYEQYF.